The 13 T cell receptor beta chains in this list originate from one sample, sequenced in a study of T cell clonality in common variable immunodeficiency. Some clones are missing from TCRdb's copy, which holds only in-frame ones; the method was immunoSEQ multiplex PCR. The specimen gives tens of thousands of clones without singletons; the ten biggest hold 5% to 6.5%. Material for sequencing was peripheral blood mononuclear cells. The origin of the receptors is a person aged 18-70 years in good health.

This clone was seen repeatedly, ten times or more. Sequencing ends 3 residues short of the CDR3 end; the germline J gene provides the rest. The J gene is TRBJ2-7, the V gene TRBV6-1; 7 positions match TRBD1. With V trimmed by 4 bases and J by 2 bases, 11 bases remained unmatched. CDR1 is MNHNS and CDR2 is SASEGT in the germline V gene. This CDR3 has 16 amino acids. The CDR3 DNA, read in part, is TGTGCCAGCAGTGGGACACAGGGGACCTTTACCTACGAG. Translated, it gives CASSGTQGTFTYE. The entire CDR3 reads CASSGTQGTFTYEQYF.

This clone was observed at least ten times. The DNA read from the CDR3 is TGCAGTCCGGGGACAAGTAGCCTCCCTGGC. Translation: CSPGTSSLPG. The CDR3 reads in full as CSPGTSSLPGYTF. V usage is TRBV20-1 and J usage is TRBJ1-2; perhaps TRBD1 as D (6 bases). Coverage ceases 3 residues before the CDR3 finishes, and the germline J gene fills in the end. In germline, CDR1 is DFQATT, CDR2 SNEGSKA (reference sequence). Trimming shortened V by 8 bases and J by 7 bases, and 20 bases separated the two germline ends. The CDR3 spans 13 residues.

This clone was observed many times. The read gets to within 3 residues of the CDR3 end, and the germline J gene fills in the rest. The genes are TRBV30 and TRBJ1-5; D may be TRBD1 (6 bases). From germline, CDR1 is GTSNPN and CDR2 SVGIG (reference sequence). The CDR3 length is 13 residues. Trimming stripped 4 bases from V and 3 bases from J, with 10 bases between. CDR3 bases read: TGTGCCTGGACCCCGGGACACAATCAGCCC. Translation gives CAWTPGHNQP. The CDR3 in full is CAWTPGHNQPQHF.

The sample holds many counts of this clone. The read ends 3 residues before the CDR3 terminus; that terminus is restored from the germline J gene. This chain links TRBV6-2 or TRBV6-3 with TRBJ2-5, with D possibly being TRBD1 (5 bases). V gave up 5 bases and J gave up 5 bases, with 21 bases separating them. The CDR3 is 16 amino acids. Germline CDR1 MNHEY, CDR2 SVGEGT. CDR3 DNA (partial): TGTGCCAGCAGTCCCCCCCCCTACAGGACCGGGGAGACC. Translated: CASSPPPYRTGET. The whole CDR3 sequence is CASSPPPYRTGETQYF.

Ten or more counts support this clone. From the germline J gene comes the end of the CDR3, since the read stops 3 residues before it. The chain carries TRBV9 and TRBJ2-7; 7 bases agree with TRBD1. The CDR3 runs 16 residues. Germline-derived CDR1 and CDR2 are SGDLS and YYNGEE. Trimming removed 0 bases from V and 4 bases from J; junction bases left unmatched: 10. Here the CDR3 reads CASSVGGSGTAYEQYF. The DNA read from the CDR3 is TGTGCCAGCAGCGTAGGGGGCTCGGGGACAGCATACGAG.

This clone was picked up many times. The read is 3 residues too short to cover the CDR3 end, so that end is filled in from the germline J gene. The genes are TRBV2 and TRBJ2-1, with TRBD1 identical over 9 bases. Germline V lookup: CDR1 SNHLY, CDR2 FYNNEI. The CDR3 sequence is 17 residues long. J gave up 2 bases and V 4 bases, and 9 bases lay outside the gene matches. CDR3 DNA (partial): TGTGCCAGCAGTGGGGGACAGGGACCTTGGGCCTACAATGAG. This codes for CASSGGQGPWAYNE. The complete CDR3 protein is CASSGGQGPWAYNEQFF.

This clone has a handful of counts. The read finishes 3 residues shy of the CDR3 end, and the germline J gene is used to complete it. V is TRBV18 and J is TRBJ1-2; perhaps TRBD1 as D (5 bases). Germline CDR1 reads KGHSH; CDR2 reads LQKENI. The CDR3 sequence is 15 residues long. The CDR3 DNA, read in part, is TGTGCCAGCTCACCGCCAGCCGGGGGGTACAATGAC. Amino acids: CASSPPAGGYND. The whole CDR3 protein reads CASSPPAGGYNDYTF.

Concerning this clone itself: Coverage ceases 3 residues before the CDR3 finishes, and the germline J gene fills in the end. The chain is built from TRBV18 and TRBJ2-2; D gene ambiguous. This CDR3 is 16 amino acids long. Germline loops: CDR1 KGHSH, CDR2 LQKENI. The covered CDR3 bases are TGTGCCAGCTCACCACGTTCCGTAGCAACTAATGAAAAG. It yields the protein CASSPRSVATNEK. The full-length CDR3 reads as CASSPRSVATNEKLFF.

This clone was seen a few times. Sequencing ends 3 residues short of the CDR3 end; the germline J gene provides the rest. The same CDR3 can be traced to other DNA sequences in this sample. The chain carries TRBV19 and TRBJ1-5, with 7 bases lining up with TRBD1. Germline V gene data show CDR1 as LNHDA and CDR2 as SQIVND (reference sequence). CDR3 size: 13 residues. V shed 5 bases and J 4 bases; nucleotides not matched to a gene: 2. CDR3 amino acids: CASSPTGNQPQHF. CDR3 DNA, as far as it was read: TGTGCCAGTAGTCCGACAGGGAATCAGCCC.

As regards this clone: The CDR3 is cut off 3 residues early in the read; its end comes from the germline J gene. V usage is TRBV7-9 and J usage is TRBJ1-2; D gene ambiguous. Trimming shortened V by 6 bases and J by 0 bases, and 8 bases separated the two germline ends. This CDR3 has 13 residues. Germline-derived CDR1 and CDR2 are SEHNR and FQNEAQ (reference sequence). The part of the CDR3 DNA that was read is TGTGCCAGCAGACAGATGGCTAACTATGGC. This codes for CASRQMANYG. The entire CDR3 protein reads CASRQMANYGYTF.

This clone was counted many times. The read ends 3 residues before the CDR3 terminus; that terminus is restored from the germline J gene. The chain uses TRBV5-1 and TRBJ2-5, with D uncertain. In germline, CDR1 is SGHRS, CDR2 YFSETQ. The CDR3 is 12 amino acids. V gave up 2 bases and J gave up 5 bases, with 7 bases separating them. The CDR3 sequence: CASSFPSETQYF. The CDR3 bases that were read are TGCGCCAGCAGCTTCCCCTCGGAGACC.

This clone was found many times. The sequence runs out 3 residues before the end of the CDR3; the remainder is reconstructed from the germline J gene. This sequence joins TRBV18 and TRBJ1-4, with D maybe TRBD1 (6 bases). Trimming shortened V by 6 bases and J by 8 bases, and 22 bases separated the two germline ends. Germline CDR1 KGHSH, CDR2 LQKENI. There are 16 residues in the CDR3. The sequenced part of the CDR3 DNA is TGTGCCAGCTCCCTCCGAATTATACAGGGTGGAGAAAAA. This codes for CASSLRIIQGGEK. From start to end, the CDR3 is CASSLRIIQGGEKLFF. The complete variable domain, with remaining parts taken from reference TRBV18 and TRBJ1-4, reads NAGVMQNPRHLVRRRGQEARLRCSPMKGHSHVYWYRQLPEEGLKFMVYLQKENIIDESGMPKERFSAEFPKEGPSILRIQQVVRGDSAAYFCASSLRIIQGGEKLFFGSGTQLSVL.

This clone was seen repeatedly, ten times or more. The CDR3 end is not reached by the read, which stops 3 residues before it; the germline J gene fills it in. The genes are TRBV30 and TRBJ1-2; 9 bases match TRBD1. This CDR3 region has 15 residues. The V gene's germline CDR1 is GTSNPN and CDR2 SVGIG (reference sequence). V was pared by 2 bases and J by 4 bases, with 8 bases of the junction left unmatched. CDR3 protein: CAWSQTGGPSYGYTF. The sequenced CDR3 bases are TGTGCCTGGAGTCAAACAGGGGGCCCCTCCTATGGC.